These 19 T cell receptor beta chains originate from one sample sequenced in a study of cytomegalovirus exposure and HLA in healthy donors. Method: immunoSEQ multiplex PCR; TCRdb's copy keeps in-frame clones and lacks some. The sample holds 200,000 or so clones, 88% seen once. Sequencing used PBMCs. These receptors originate from a woman under 30 in good health and CMV-seronegative.

The chain joins TRBV19 to TRBJ2-1, with 7 bases lining up with TRBD2. The CDR3 is made up of 14 amino acids. Losses at the gene ends were 4 bases for V and 8 bases for J; bases not matched to a gene: 8. The germline V gene has CDR1 LNHDA and CDR2 SQIVND (reference sequence). The CDR3 DNA sequence: TGTGCCAGTAGTAAGGGAGGGCCGAGGGATGAGCAGTTCTTC. Its protein is CASSKGGPRDEQFF.

In nucleotides, the CDR3 is TGCGCCAGCAGCCAAGGGACTAGTTACGAGCAGTACTTC. Amino acid sequence: CASSQGTSYEQYF. The chain has TRBV4-1 and TRBJ2-7; 7 bases match TRBD2. Trimming removed 1 base from V and 4 bases from J; junction bases left unmatched: 1. Germline V gene lookup returns CDR1 MGHRA and CDR2 YSYEKL. The CDR3 extends over 13 amino acids.

The CDR3 coding sequence is TGTGCCAGCACCCCGACAGGAGCCTACAATGAGCAGTTCTTC. The encoded protein is CASTPTGAYNEQFF. The rearrangement joins TRBV28 to TRBJ2-1; TRBD1 might be the D (6 bases). Germline CDR1 is MDHEN and CDR2 is SYDVKM. The CDR3 sequence is 14 residues long. V lost 7 bases and J 2 bases, leaving 12 bases between the germline ends.

This sequence joins TRBV11-2 and TRBJ2-5; TRBD2 matches 8 bases. CDR3 size: 18 residues. J gave up 4 bases and V 1 base, and 14 bases lay outside the gene matches. CDR1 and CDR2 (germline): SGHAT, FQNNGV. CDR3 nucleotide sequence: TGTGCCAGCAGCTTAGCTCCCACGACCAGCGGGAGTGGAGAGACCCAGTACTTC. Translating gives CASSLAPTTSGSGETQYF.

V gene TRBV9 combines with J gene TRBJ2-5; 9 bases match TRBD1. Germline assignment: CDR1 SGDLS and CDR2 YYNGEE. V lost 4 bases to trimming and J lost 4 bases; unmatched junction nucleotides: 11. The CDR3 sequence is 16 residues long. The CDR3 DNA is TGTGCCAGCAGCTATCACGGGACAGGGCTCACAGAGACCCAGTACTTC. Its translation is CASSYHGTGLTETQYF.

J is TRBJ2-2 and V is TRBV5-4; no firm D call. Trimming took 5 bases from V and 5 from J, leaving 7 bases between them. The CDR3 consists of 12 residues. Germline V gives CDR1 SGHNT, CDR2 YYREEE (reference sequence). In DNA, the CDR3 is TGTGCCAGCAGTCCCCCAACCGGGGAGCTGTTTTTT. This gives the protein CASSPPTGELFF.

In this sample, this clone turned up once. The J gene is TRBJ2-7, the V gene TRBV7-6, with 8 bases matching TRBD1. Trimming removed 5 bases from V and 5 bases from J; junction bases left unmatched: 11. The CDR3 runs 15 residues. Per germline, CDR1 SGHVS and CDR2 FNYEAQ. The CDR3 reads CASSPRTGLGDEQYF. CDR3 nucleotides: TGTGCCAGCAGCCCCAGGACAGGGTTAGGTGACGAGCAGTACTTC.

V is TRBV20-1 and J is TRBJ2-1; tentative D call: TRBD2 (5 bases). The germline V gene encodes CDR1 DFQATT and CDR2 SNEGSKA (reference sequence). The CDR3 has 11 amino acids. V was trimmed by 4 bases and J by 8 bases, leaving 9 bases between them. The DNA for the CDR3 is TGCAGTGCTAAGAGGGCCCATGAGCAGTTCTTC. Protein product: CSAKRAHEQFF.

The rearrangement uses TRBV7-9 and TRBJ1-1; D remains unclear. This CDR3 is 13 amino acids long. The V end lost 2 bases, the J end lost 1 base, and 5 bases lay between the germline ends. CDR1 and CDR2 from the germline V gene are SEHNR and FQNEAQ (reference sequence). The CDR3 DNA is TGTGCCAGCAGCTTAAAACAGAACACTGAAGCTTTCTTT. Its translation is CASSLKQNTEAFF.

V and J are TRBV5-1 and TRBJ2-7, with a tentative D call TRBD2 (6 bases). This CDR3 comprises 13 residues. With 4 bases removed from V and 3 bases from J, the gap between germline ends came to 11 bases. Per germline, CDR1 SGHRS and CDR2 YFSETQ. The CDR3 loop is CASSLLGSYEQYF. The DNA for the CDR3 is TGCGCCAGCAGCCTTCTCGGGAGCTACGAGCAGTACTTC.

This clone was observed once. The chain carries TRBV6-1 and TRBJ1-1; no clear D. The CDR3 loop spans 12 amino acids. Between the trimmed V and J ends, which lost 7 bases and 1 base, there was a span of 7 bases. Germline CDR1 MNHNS, CDR2 SASEGT. This CDR3 is CASNRGNTEAFF. CDR3 in DNA: TGTGCCAGCAATCGGGGGAACACTGAAGCTTTCTTT.

The chain employs TRBV9 and TRBJ2-1; 12 nucleotides align to TRBD2. The junction had 8 bases not matched to a gene; V was cut back by 3 bases and J by 7 bases. The CDR3 runs to 16 residues. CDR1 is SGDLS and CDR2 is YYNGEE in the germline V gene. Here the CDR3 reads CASSGDRLAGVNEQFF. CDR3 coding DNA: TGTGCCAGCAGCGGAGATCGACTAGCGGGAGTGAATGAGCAGTTCTTC. Variable domain in full (rest from reference TRBV9 and TRBJ2-1): DSGVTQTPKHLITATGQRVTLRCSPRSGDLSVYWYQQSLDQGLQFLIQYYNGEERAKGNILERFSAQQFPDLHSELNLSSLELGDSALYFCASSGDRLAGVNEQFFGPGTRLTVL.

The gene calls are TRBV28 and TRBJ2-7, with D maybe TRBD1 (5 bases). The germline gives CDR1 MDHEN, CDR2 SYDVKM. This CDR3 has 12 residues. With 10 bases removed from V and 3 bases from J, the gap between germline ends came to 13 bases. CDR3 DNA: TGTGCCACCTCAGGGCACCGCTACGAGCAGTACTTC. Its translation: CATSGHRYEQYF.

This rearrangement joins TRBV7-9 to TRBJ1-1; D ambiguous. This CDR3 has 12 residues. The germline V gene has CDR1 SEHNR and CDR2 FQNEAQ (reference sequence). V was cut by 2 bases and J by 7 bases, with 8 bases left in between. The CDR3 sequence is CASSLLPFEAFF. The CDR3 nucleotides read TGTGCCAGCAGCTTACTTCCGTTTGAAGCTTTCTTT.

The chain carries TRBV15 and TRBJ2-1; the D gene is possibly TRBD1 (6 bases). The germline V and J ends were trimmed by 5 bases and 0 bases, with 14 bases remaining between them. CDR3 size: 16 residues. Germline CDR1 and CDR2: LNHNV and YYDKDF (reference sequence). The CDR3 coding sequence is TGTGCCACCAGCTCGCGTCCCAGGGGCTCCTACAATGAGCAGTTCTTC. Its translation is CATSSRPRGSYNEQFF.

The CDR3 sequence is CASSLGRTYEQYF. The CDR3, as DNA: TGTGCCAGCAGCTTAGGGCGGACCTACGAGCAGTACTTC. This chain uses TRBV7-8 with TRBJ2-7, with D uncertain. The CDR3 covers 13 residues. Germline CDR1 and CDR2: SGHVS and FQNEAQ. The V and J ends lost 1 base and 2 bases respectively, with 6 bases between them.

The chain combines TRBV5-1 with TRBJ2-4; TRBD1 aligns across 9 bases. Germline V gives CDR1 SGHRS, CDR2 YFSETQ. CDR3 size: 15 residues. V lost 3 bases, J lost 8 bases, and 9 bases stayed unmatched. Here the CDR3 DNA reads TGCGCCAGCAGCTCGGACAGGGGTTTAGTAGACATTCAGTACTTC. As protein: CASSSDRGLVDIQYF.

The rearrangement links TRBV29-1 to TRBJ2-3, with 8 positions matching TRBD1. The V and J ends lost 7 bases and 0 bases, in that order; junction bases with no gene match: 6. Per the germline V gene, CDR1 is SQVTM and CDR2 is ANQGSEA. The CDR3 is 14 residues long. CDR3 amino acids: CSGVTGASTDTQYF. The CDR3 DNA sequence: TGCAGCGGAGTGACAGGGGCTAGCACAGATACGCAGTATTTT.

The chain couples TRBV6-5 to TRBJ2-2; tentatively, D is TRBD2 (5 bases). CDR3 length: 16 amino acids. Looked up from germline, CDR1 is MNHEY and CDR2 is SVGAGI. With 2 bases removed from V and 6 bases from J, the gap between germline ends came to 16 bases. CDR3 loop: CASSYQTGRESGELFF. The CDR3 region has the DNA TGTGCCAGCAGTTACCAGACGGGGAGAGAATCCGGGGAGCTGTTTTTT.